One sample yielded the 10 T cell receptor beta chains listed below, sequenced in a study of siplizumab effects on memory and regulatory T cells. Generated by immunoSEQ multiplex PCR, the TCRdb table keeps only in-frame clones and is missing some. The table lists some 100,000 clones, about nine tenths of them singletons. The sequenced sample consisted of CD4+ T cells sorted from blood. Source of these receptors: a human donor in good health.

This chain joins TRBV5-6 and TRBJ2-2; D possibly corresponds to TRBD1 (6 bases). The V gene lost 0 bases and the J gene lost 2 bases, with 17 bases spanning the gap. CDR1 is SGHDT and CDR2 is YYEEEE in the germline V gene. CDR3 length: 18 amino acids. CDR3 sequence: CASSLEGWTELNTGELFF. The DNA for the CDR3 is TGTGCCAGCAGCTTGGAGGGGTGGACAGAACTTAACACCGGGGAGCTGTTTTTT.

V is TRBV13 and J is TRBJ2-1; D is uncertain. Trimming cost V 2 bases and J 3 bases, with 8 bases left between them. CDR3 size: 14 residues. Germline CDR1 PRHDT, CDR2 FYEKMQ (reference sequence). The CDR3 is CASSLRASYNEQFF. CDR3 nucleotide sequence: TGTGCCAGCAGCTTAAGAGCCAGCTACAATGAGCAGTTCTTC.

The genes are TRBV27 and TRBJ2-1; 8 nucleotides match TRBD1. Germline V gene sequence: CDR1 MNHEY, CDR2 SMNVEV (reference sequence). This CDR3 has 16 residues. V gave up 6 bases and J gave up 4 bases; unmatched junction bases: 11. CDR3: CASSSIGQGGYNEQFF. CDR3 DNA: TGTGCCAGCAGCTCGATCGGACAGGGAGGATACAATGAGCAGTTCTTC.

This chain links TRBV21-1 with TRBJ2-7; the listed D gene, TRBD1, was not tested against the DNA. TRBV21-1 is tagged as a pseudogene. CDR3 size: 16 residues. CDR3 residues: CASSIEGTGKIYEQYF. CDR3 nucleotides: TGTGCCAGCAGCATCGAAGGGACAGGGAAAATCTACGAGCAGTACTTC.

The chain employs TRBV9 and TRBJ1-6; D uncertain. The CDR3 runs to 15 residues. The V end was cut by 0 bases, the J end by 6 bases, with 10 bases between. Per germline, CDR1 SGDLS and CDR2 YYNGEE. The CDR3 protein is CASSVGAVFNSPLHF. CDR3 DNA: TGTGCCAGCAGCGTAGGAGCCGTCTTTAATTCACCCCTCCACTTT.

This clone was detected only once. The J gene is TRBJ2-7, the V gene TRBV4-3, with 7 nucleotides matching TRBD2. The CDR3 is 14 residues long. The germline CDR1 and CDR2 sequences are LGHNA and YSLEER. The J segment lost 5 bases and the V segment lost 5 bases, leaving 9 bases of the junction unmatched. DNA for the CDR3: TGCGCCAGCAGCTTTCGCGGGGGATCGAACGAGCAGTACTTC. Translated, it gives CASSFRGGSNEQYF.

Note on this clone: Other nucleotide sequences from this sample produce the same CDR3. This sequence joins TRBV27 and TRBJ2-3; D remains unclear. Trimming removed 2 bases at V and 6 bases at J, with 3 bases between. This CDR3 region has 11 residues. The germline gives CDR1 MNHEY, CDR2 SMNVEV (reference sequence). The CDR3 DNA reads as TGTGCCAGCAGTTTAGGGGATACGCAGTATTTT. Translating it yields CASSLGDTQYF.

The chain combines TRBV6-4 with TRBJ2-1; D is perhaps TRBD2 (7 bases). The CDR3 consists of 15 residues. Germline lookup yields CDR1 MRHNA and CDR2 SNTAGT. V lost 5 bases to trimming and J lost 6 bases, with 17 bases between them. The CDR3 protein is CASSRGATGRNEQFF. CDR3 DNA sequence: TGTGCCAGCAGTCGGGGGGCTACAGGGCGCAATGAGCAGTTCTTC.

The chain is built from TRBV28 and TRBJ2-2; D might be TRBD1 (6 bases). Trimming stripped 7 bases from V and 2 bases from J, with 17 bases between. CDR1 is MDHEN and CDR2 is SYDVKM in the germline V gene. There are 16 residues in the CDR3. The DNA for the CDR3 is TGTGCCAGCATCTCGTCCCGGGACATTAACACCGGGGAGCTGTTTTTT. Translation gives CASISSRDINTGELFF.

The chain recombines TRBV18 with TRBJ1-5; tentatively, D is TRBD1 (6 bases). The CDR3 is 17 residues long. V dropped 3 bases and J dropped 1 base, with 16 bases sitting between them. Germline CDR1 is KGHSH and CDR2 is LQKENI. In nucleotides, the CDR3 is TGTGCCAGCTCACCCGGGACAACCGTGGGGAGCAATCAGCCCCAGCATTTT. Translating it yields CASSPGTTVGSNQPQHF.